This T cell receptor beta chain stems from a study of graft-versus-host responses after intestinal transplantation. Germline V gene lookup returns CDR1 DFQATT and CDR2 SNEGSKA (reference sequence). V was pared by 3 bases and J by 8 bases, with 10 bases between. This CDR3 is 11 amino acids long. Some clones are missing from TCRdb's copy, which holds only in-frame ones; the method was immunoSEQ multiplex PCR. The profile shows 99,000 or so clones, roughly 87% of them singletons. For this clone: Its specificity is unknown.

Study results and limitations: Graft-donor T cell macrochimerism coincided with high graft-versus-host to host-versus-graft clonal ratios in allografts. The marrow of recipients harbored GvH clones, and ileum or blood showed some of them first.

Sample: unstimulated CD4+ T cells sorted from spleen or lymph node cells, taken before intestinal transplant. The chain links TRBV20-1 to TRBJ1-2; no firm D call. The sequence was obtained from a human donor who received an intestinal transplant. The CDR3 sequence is CSASKGSGYTF. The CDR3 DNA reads TGCAGTGCTAGTAAGGGATCCGGCTACACCTTC.